These T cell receptor beta chains were read from a single sample in a study of cytomegalovirus exposure and HLA in healthy donors. Generated by immunoSEQ multiplex PCR, the TCRdb table keeps only in-frame clones and is missing some. The table has over 150,000 clones, around three quarters seen once. The source material was PBMCs. The source is a woman aged 40-49 years in good health and CMV-seronegative. Each CDR3 is given with its conserved first and last residue. D genes are given only for firm matches. For some rows the clone size is stated as once, few or many, or as a class when expanded; others skip it.

D gene: NA
clone size: NA
J gene: TRBJ2-7
V gene: TRBV4-1
CDR3 protein: CASSQVTSGREQYF
CDR3 DNA: TGCGCCAGCAGCCAAGTCACCTCGGGTCGTGAGCAGTACTTC

D gene: TRBD1
clone size: few
J gene: TRBJ1-1
V gene: TRBV5-1
CDR3 protein: CASSLGGQGTEAFF
CDR3 DNA: TGCGCCAGCAGCTTGGGAGGACAGGGGACTGAAGCTTTCTTT

D gene: NA
clone size: NA
J gene: TRBJ1-1
V gene: TRBV5-1
CDR3 protein: CASSLGVASGDTEAFF
CDR3 DNA: TGCGCCAGCAGCTTGGGCGTGGCCAGCGGGGACACTGAAGCTTTCTTT

D gene: TRBD1
clone size: NA
J gene: TRBJ1-1
V gene: TRBV5-8
CDR3 protein: CASSLDRGQIEAFF
CDR3 DNA: TGTGCCAGCAGCTTGGACAGGGGGCAGATTGAAGCTTTCTTT

D gene: TRBD2
clone size: NA
J gene: TRBJ2-5
V gene: TRBV7-7
CDR3 protein: CASSSSGSQRETQYF
CDR3 DNA: TGTGCTAGCAGCTCTAGCGGGTCCCAGCGGGAGACCCAGTACTTC

D gene: NA
clone size: NA
J gene: TRBJ1-1
V gene: TRBV27
CDR3 protein: CASRRGHYTEAFF
CDR3 DNA: TGTGCCAGCAGGAGGGGACATTACACTGAAGCTTTCTTT

D gene: NA
clone size: NA
J gene: TRBJ2-3
V gene: TRBV4-1
CDR3 protein: CASSQVQRGDTQYF
CDR3 DNA: TGCGCCAGCAGCCAGGTACAAAGGGGGGATACGCAGTATTTT

D gene: TRBD1
clone size: NA
J gene: TRBJ2-3
V gene: TRBV11-2
CDR3 protein: CASSSRTGGLDTQYF
CDR3 DNA: TGTGCCAGCAGCTCCCGGACAGGGGGCTTAGATACGCAGTATTTT

D gene: NA
clone size: NA
J gene: TRBJ2-7
V gene: TRBV18
CDR3 protein: CASSLSQGNEDEQYF
CDR3 DNA: TGTGCCAGCTCACTTAGTCAGGGGAATGAGGACGAGCAGTACTTC

D gene: TRBD1
clone size: NA
J gene: TRBJ1-2
V gene: TRBV5-1
CDR3 protein: CASSPSTGLRGYTF
CDR3 DNA: TGCGCCAGCAGCCCTTCGACAGGGTTAAGGGGCTACACCTTC

D gene: NA
clone size: NA
J gene: TRBJ2-1
V gene: TRBV5-4
CDR3 protein: CASSPWGGSLYNEQFF
CDR3 DNA: TGTGCCAGCAGCCCTTGGGGGGGCTCGCTCTACAATGAGCAGTTCTTC

D gene: TRBD1
clone size: NA
J gene: TRBJ1-3
V gene: TRBV9
CDR3 protein: CASSVTGGPGNTIYF
CDR3 DNA: TGTGCCAGCAGCGTGACAGGGGGCCCTGGAAACACCATATATTTT

D gene: NA
clone size: once
J gene: TRBJ1-5
V gene: TRBV15
CDR3 protein: CATRQGRVNQPQHF
CDR3 DNA: TGTGCCACCAGGCAGGGAAGGGTCAATCAGCCCCAGCATTTT

D gene: NA
clone size: NA
J gene: TRBJ2-1
V gene: TRBV13
CDR3 protein: CASSPPTDYNEQFF
CDR3 DNA: TGTGCCAGCAGCCCTCCGACTGATTACAATGAGCAGTTCTTC

D gene: TRBD2
clone size: NA
J gene: TRBJ2-5
V gene: TRBV5-1
CDR3 protein: CASSSGPGGEETQYF
CDR3 DNA: TGCGCCAGCAGCTCGGGACCCGGGGGGGAAGAGACCCAGTACTTC

D gene: NA
clone size: NA
J gene: TRBJ2-1
V gene: TRBV5-1
CDR3 protein: CASSLVGQGPPYNEQFF
CDR3 DNA: TGCGCCAGCAGCTTGGTTGGTCAGGGGCCACCATACAATGAGCAGTTCTTC

D gene: NA
clone size: NA
J gene: TRBJ1-4
V gene: TRBV4-1
CDR3 protein: CASSQVGTFNEKLFF
CDR3 DNA: TGCGCCAGCAGCCAAGTTGGCACGTTTAATGAAAAACTGTTTTTT

D gene: NA
clone size: NA
J gene: TRBJ1-1
V gene: TRBV7-9
CDR3 protein: CASSLRQAADTEAFF
CDR3 DNA: TGTGCCAGCAGCCTTAGACAGGCTGCAGACACTGAAGCTTTCTTT

D gene: TRBD1
clone size: few
J gene: TRBJ2-1
V gene: TRBV18
CDR3 protein: CASSPGGTGGYNEQFF
CDR3 DNA: TGTGCCAGCTCACCGGGAGGGACAGGGGGCTACAATGAGCAGTTCTTC

D gene: NA
clone size: few
J gene: TRBJ1-1
V gene: TRBV5-1
CDR3 protein: CASSWGGETEAFF
CDR3 DNA: TGCGCCAGCAGCTGGGGGGGGGAAACTGAAGCTTTCTTT

D gene: NA
clone size: few
J gene: TRBJ1-2
V gene: TRBV27
CDR3 protein: CASRPPIPGGYGYTF
CDR3 DNA: TGTGCCAGCAGGCCCCCCATTCCGGGTGGCTATGGCTACACCTTC

D gene: TRBD1
clone size: NA
J gene: TRBJ2-7
V gene: TRBV28
CDR3 protein: CASSYTGGRYEQYF
CDR3 DNA: TGTGCCAGCAGCTATACAGGGGGCCGCTACGAGCAGTACTTC

D gene: TRBD1
clone size: NA
J gene: TRBJ2-1
V gene: TRBV7-2
CDR3 protein: CASSSDRGRNEQFF
CDR3 DNA: TGTGCCAGCAGTTCAGACAGGGGGCGGAATGAGCAGTTCTTC

D gene: TRBD1
clone size: NA
J gene: TRBJ1-4
V gene: TRBV6-5
CDR3 protein: CASSYEEGAGKLFF
CDR3 DNA: TGTGCCAGCAGTTACGAGGAGGGGGCCGGGAAACTGTTTTTT

D gene: TRBD2
clone size: NA
J gene: TRBJ2-5
V gene: TRBV18
CDR3 protein: CASSPMGLQEETQYF
CDR3 DNA: TGTGCCAGCTCACCAATGGGACTACAAGAAGAGACCCAGTACTTC

D gene: TRBD1
clone size: NA
J gene: TRBJ1-4
V gene: TRBV5-1
CDR3 protein: CASSGLSGTGGVGKLFF
CDR3 DNA: TGCGCCAGCAGCGGGCTCTCCGGGACAGGGGGAGTCGGAAAACTGTTTTTT

D gene: TRBD1
clone size: NA
J gene: TRBJ2-2
V gene: TRBV11-3
CDR3 protein: CASRSRDRGIPGELFF
CDR3 DNA: TGTGCCAGCAGATCCCGGGACAGGGGGATTCCCGGGGAGCTGTTTTTT

D gene: NA
clone size: NA
J gene: TRBJ2-3
V gene: TRBV5-4
CDR3 protein: CASSLVQGGTDTQYF
CDR3 DNA: TGTGCCAGCAGCTTGGTGCAGGGCGGCACAGATACGCAGTATTTT

D gene: TRBD1
clone size: NA
J gene: TRBJ1-2
V gene: TRBV28
CDR3 protein: CASTSGQGANYGYTF
CDR3 DNA: TGTGCCAGCACCTCTGGACAGGGGGCTAACTATGGCTACACCTTC

D gene: NA
clone size: NA
J gene: TRBJ2-5
V gene: TRBV2
CDR3 protein: CASSGDSEETQYF
CDR3 DNA: TGTGCCAGCAGTGGGGACTCTGAAGAGACCCAGTACTTC

D gene: NA
clone size: NA
J gene: TRBJ2-1
V gene: TRBV28
CDR3 protein: CASGGAGEQFF
CDR3 DNA: TGTGCCAGCGGGGGGGCCGGGGAGCAGTTCTTC

D gene: NA
clone size: once
J gene: TRBJ2-3
V gene: TRBV9
CDR3 protein: CASNSAGTDTQYF
CDR3 DNA: TGTGCCAGCAATTCCGCGGGCACAGATACGCAGTATTTT

D gene: TRBD1
clone size: NA
J gene: TRBJ1-4
V gene: TRBV5-6
CDR3 protein: CASSLKGTGFEKLFF
CDR3 DNA: TGTGCCAGCAGCCTAAAAGGGACAGGGTTTGAAAAACTGTTTTTT

D gene: NA
clone size: few
J gene: TRBJ1-1
V gene: TRBV6-1
CDR3 protein: CASKAGDTEAFF
CDR3 DNA: TGTGCCAGCAAGGCAGGCGACACTGAAGCTTTCTTT

D gene: NA
clone size: NA
J gene: TRBJ1-5
V gene: TRBV5-8
CDR3 protein: CASSLDFGQPQHF
CDR3 DNA: TGTGCCAGCAGCCTGGACTTCGGGCAGCCCCAGCATTTT

D gene: TRBD1
clone size: NA
J gene: TRBJ1-6
V gene: TRBV10-3
CDR3 protein: CAISSGGDSPLHF
CDR3 DNA: TGTGCCATTTCCTCAGGGGGCGATTCACCCCTCCACTTT

D gene: TRBD1
clone size: once
J gene: TRBJ1-2
V gene: TRBV28
CDR3 protein: CASSLGQGYGYTF
CDR3 DNA: TGTGCCAGCAGTTTGGGACAGGGCTATGGCTACACCTTC

D gene: NA
clone size: NA
J gene: TRBJ1-1
V gene: TRBV5-6
CDR3 protein: CASSPGGVLRAFF
CDR3 DNA: TGTGCCAGCAGCCCCGGGGGGGTGCTGAGGGCTTTCTTT

D gene: TRBD1
clone size: NA
J gene: TRBJ1-6
V gene: TRBV5-1
CDR3 protein: CASSLRAGGGSPLHF
CDR3 DNA: TGCGCCAGCAGCTTGCGGGCAGGGGGTGGGTCACCCCTCCACTTT

D gene: NA
clone size: NA
J gene: TRBJ1-5
V gene: TRBV27
CDR3 protein: CASSGLNGGNQPQHF
CDR3 DNA: TGTGCCAGCAGTGGCTTGAACGGGGGCAATCAGCCCCAGCATTTT

D gene: TRBD1
clone size: NA
J gene: TRBJ2-2
V gene: TRBV5-4
CDR3 protein: CASSGGYRGQGQTGELFF
CDR3 DNA: TGTGCCAGCAGCGGTGGTTACCGGGGACAGGGGCAAACCGGGGAGCTGTTTTTT

D gene: NA
clone size: NA
J gene: TRBJ1-3
V gene: TRBV6-6
CDR3 protein: CASTTVPTAGNTIYF
CDR3 DNA: TGTGCCAGCACCACGGTTCCAACTGCTGGAAACACCATATATTTT

D gene: NA
clone size: NA
J gene: TRBJ1-1
V gene: TRBV18
CDR3 protein: CASSPPGVSEAFF
CDR3 DNA: TGTGCCAGCTCTCCCCCGGGAGTGTCTGAAGCTTTCTTT

D gene: TRBD1
clone size: NA
J gene: TRBJ1-1
V gene: TRBV6-4
CDR3 protein: CASKMGTGGSGTEAFF
CDR3 DNA: TGTGCCAGCAAAATGGGTACAGGGGGCTCGGGCACTGAAGCTTTCTTT

D gene: TRBD1
clone size: NA
J gene: TRBJ1-2
V gene: TRBV27
CDR3 protein: CASSFSTGGVSGYTF
CDR3 DNA: TGTGCCAGCAGTTTCAGCACAGGGGGTGTATCCGGCTACACCTTC

D gene: NA
clone size: NA
J gene: TRBJ2-2
V gene: TRBV7-8
CDR3 protein: CASRIEAGLGTGELFF
CDR3 DNA: TGTGCCAGCCGAATTGAGGCCGGTTTAGGCACCGGGGAGCTGTTTTTT

D gene: NA
clone size: NA
J gene: TRBJ2-3
V gene: TRBV5-6
CDR3 protein: CASSYVLDSTDTQYF
CDR3 DNA: TGTGCCAGCAGCTATGTCCTAGATAGCACAGATACGCAGTATTTT

D gene: NA
clone size: NA
J gene: TRBJ1-1
V gene: TRBV5-1
CDR3 protein: CASSLGALRSVGNTEAFF
CDR3 DNA: TGCGCCAGCAGCTTAGGGGCCCTAAGGAGTGTCGGGAACACTGAAGCTTTCTTT

D gene: NA
clone size: NA
J gene: TRBJ1-1
V gene: TRBV7-9
CDR3 protein: CASSLEGGPTEAFF
CDR3 DNA: TGTGCCAGCAGCTTAGAGGGAGGGCCAACTGAAGCTTTCTTT

D gene: NA
clone size: NA
J gene: TRBJ1-5
V gene: TRBV28
CDR3 protein: CASRRSTGRGVRGQPQHF
CDR3 DNA: TGTGCCAGCAGACGATCGACAGGTCGGGGTGTTCGGGGCCAGCCCCAGCATTTT

D gene: TRBD2
clone size: NA
J gene: TRBJ2-1
V gene: TRBV6-6
CDR3 protein: CASSSRAVAGSREQFF
CDR3 DNA: TGTGCCAGCAGTTCCCGCGCCGTAGCGGGATCACGAGAGCAGTTCTTC

D gene: NA
clone size: NA
J gene: TRBJ2-7
V gene: TRBV10-3
CDR3 protein: CATKEEGGRYEQYF
CDR3 DNA: TGTGCCACCAAGGAGGAGGGTGGGAGGTACGAGCAGTACTTC